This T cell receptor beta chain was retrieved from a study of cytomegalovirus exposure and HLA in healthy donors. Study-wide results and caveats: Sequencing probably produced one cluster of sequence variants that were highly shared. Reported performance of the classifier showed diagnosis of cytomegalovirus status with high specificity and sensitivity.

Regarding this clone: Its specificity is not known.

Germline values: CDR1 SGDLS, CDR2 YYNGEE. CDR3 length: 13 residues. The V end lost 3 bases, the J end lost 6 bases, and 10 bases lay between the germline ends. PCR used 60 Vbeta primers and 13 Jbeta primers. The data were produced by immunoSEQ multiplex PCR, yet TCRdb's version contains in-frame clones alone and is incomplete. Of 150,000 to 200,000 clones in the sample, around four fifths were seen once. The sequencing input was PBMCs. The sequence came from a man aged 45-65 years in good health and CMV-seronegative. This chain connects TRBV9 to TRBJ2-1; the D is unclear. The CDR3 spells CASSGARPNEQFF. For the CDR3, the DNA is TGTGCCAGCAGCGGGGCCAGGCCCAATGAGCAGTTCTTC.